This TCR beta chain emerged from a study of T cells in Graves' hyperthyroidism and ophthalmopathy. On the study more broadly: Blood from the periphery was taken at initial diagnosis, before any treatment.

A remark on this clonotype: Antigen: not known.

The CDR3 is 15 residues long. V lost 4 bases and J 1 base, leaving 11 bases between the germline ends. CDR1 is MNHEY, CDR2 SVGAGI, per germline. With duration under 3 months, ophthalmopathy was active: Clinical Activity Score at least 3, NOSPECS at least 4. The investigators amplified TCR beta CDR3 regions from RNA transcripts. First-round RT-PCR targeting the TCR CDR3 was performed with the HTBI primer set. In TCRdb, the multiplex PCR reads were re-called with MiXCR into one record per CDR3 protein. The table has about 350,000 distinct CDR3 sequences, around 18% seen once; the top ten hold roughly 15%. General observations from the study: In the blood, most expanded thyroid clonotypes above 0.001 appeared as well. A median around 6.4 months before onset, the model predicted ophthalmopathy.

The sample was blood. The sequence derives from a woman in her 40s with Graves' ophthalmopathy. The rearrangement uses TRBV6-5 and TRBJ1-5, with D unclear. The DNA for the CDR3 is TGTGCCAGCAGTTTAGAAGGGCAGAGCAATCAGCCCCAGCATTTT. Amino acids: CASSLEGQSNQPQHF.